This TCR beta chain was captured by sequencing in a study of shared clonotypes between healthy human individuals. The protocol was immunoSEQ multiplex PCR, while the TCRdb copy is restricted to in-frame clones and leaves out a portion. The sample yields a few million clones, roughly 92% seen once. This TCR was sampled from a man younger than 35 in good health. Sequencing was performed on naive CD4+ T cells sorted from blood. Documented subset: CD45RA+ positively selected.

CDR3 nucleotides: TGTGCCAGCAGCGTAACCCCTTCGGGCGGGGAGCTGTTTTTT. It encodes CASSVTPSGGELFF. This chain connects TRBV9 to TRBJ2-2; D is undetermined. Germline CDR1 SGDLS, CDR2 YYNGEE. The CDR3 spans 14 residues. V lost 1 base to trimming and J lost 7 bases, with 11 bases between them. Together with reference TRBV9 and TRBJ2-2, the CDR3 gives the full variable domain: DSGVTQTPKHLITATGQRVTLRCSPRSGDLSVYWYQQSLDQGLQFLIQYYNGEERAKGNILERFSAQQFPDLHSELNLSSLELGDSALYFCASSVTPSGGELFFGEGSRLTVL.